This T cell receptor beta chain was identified during a study of T and B cells in COVID-19 patients. Across the study: Of 20 to 25 active-infection patients, 12 were critically ill with mechanical ventilation or extracorporeal membrane oxygenation.

BIOMED2 TRB-A/B primer pools were used in multiplex TRB PCR. TCRdb reprocessed the multiplex PCR reads with MiXCR, giving one entry per CDR3 protein. Of fewer than 10,000 distinct CDR3 sequences listed, around 33% are singletons. Blood genomic DNA input for TRB amplification was about 250-550 ng. This clonotype was counted a few times. Sequenced sample: blood. The receptor was isolated from a human donor who had recovered from COVID-19.

In nucleotides, the CDR3 is TGTGCCTGGAGTAGGGGGACAGCTCAGCCCCAGCATTTT. As protein: CAWSRGTAQPQHF. The chain combines TRBV30 with TRBJ1-5; 7 bases fit TRBD1. Germline CDR1 and CDR2: GTSNPN and SVGIG (reference sequence). The junction had 4 bases not matched to a gene; V was cut back by 2 bases and J by 6 bases. CDR3 size: 13 residues.